This T cell receptor (beta chain) was documented in a study of blood T cell repertoires in COVID-19. Across the whole study: Samples came from the United States, Italy and Spain, spanning acute and convalescent COVID-19. Sources were T cells, B-cell-depleted T cells, or PBMCs; the material itself was cDNA or gDNA.

The CDR3 extends over 13 amino acids. The germline CDR1 and CDR2 sequences are SQVTM and ANQGSEA. V lost 3 bases, J lost 1 base, and 9 bases lay in between. Under the authors' procedure: Amplifying reference gene primers gave estimates of nucleated cell counts. Sequencing used immunoSEQ multiplex PCR; TCRdb keeps in-frame clones, though not all of them. D and trimming were read from the DNA, whereas the V and J calls and clone size are those reported in that table. The sample lists about 74,000 clones; about 88% were seen once. This TCR derives from a man aged 65 to 79 with active or convalescent COVID-19. Sequenced material: peripheral blood. V gene TRBV29-1 combines with J gene TRBJ1-1; D is uncertain. CDR3 sequence reads: CSVEVYSNTEAFF. CDR3 in DNA: TGCAGCGTTGAGGTCTATTCGAACACTGAAGCTTTCTTT.